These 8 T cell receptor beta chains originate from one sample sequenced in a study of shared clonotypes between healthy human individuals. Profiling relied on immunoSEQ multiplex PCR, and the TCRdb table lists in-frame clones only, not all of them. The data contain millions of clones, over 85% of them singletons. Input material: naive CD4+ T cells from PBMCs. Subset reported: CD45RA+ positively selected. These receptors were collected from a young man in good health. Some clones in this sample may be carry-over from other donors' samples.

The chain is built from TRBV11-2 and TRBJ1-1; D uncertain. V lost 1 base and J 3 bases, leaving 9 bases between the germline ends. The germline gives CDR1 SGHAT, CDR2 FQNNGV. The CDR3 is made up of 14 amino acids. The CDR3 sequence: CASSLGSRDTEAFF. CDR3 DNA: TGTGCCAGCAGCTTAGGCTCCAGAGACACTGAAGCTTTCTTT.

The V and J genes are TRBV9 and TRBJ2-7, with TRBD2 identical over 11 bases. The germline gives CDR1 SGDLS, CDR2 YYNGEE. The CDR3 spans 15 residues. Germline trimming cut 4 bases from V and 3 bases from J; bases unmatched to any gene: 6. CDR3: CASSQGTSGRYEQYF. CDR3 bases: TGTGCCAGCAGCCAAGGGACTAGCGGCCGCTACGAGCAGTACTTC.

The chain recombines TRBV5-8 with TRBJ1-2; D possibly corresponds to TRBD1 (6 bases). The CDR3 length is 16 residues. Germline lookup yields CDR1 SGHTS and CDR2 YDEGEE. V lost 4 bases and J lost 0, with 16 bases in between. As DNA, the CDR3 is TGTGCCAGCAGCCCCCTCGGGGGGCAAGCTAACTATGGCTACACCTTC. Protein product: CASSPLGGQANYGYTF. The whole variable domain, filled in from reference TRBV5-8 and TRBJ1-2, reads EAGVTQSPTHLIKTRGQQATLRCSPISGHTSVYWYQQALGLGLQFLLWYDEGEERNRGNFPPRFSGRQFPNYSSELNVNALELEDSALYLCASSPLGGQANYGYTFGSGTRLTVV.

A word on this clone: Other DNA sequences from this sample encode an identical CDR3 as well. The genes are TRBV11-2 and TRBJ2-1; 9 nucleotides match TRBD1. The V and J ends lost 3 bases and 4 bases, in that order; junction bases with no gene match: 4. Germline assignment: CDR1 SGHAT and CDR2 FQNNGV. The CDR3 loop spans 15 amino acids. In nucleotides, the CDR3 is TGTGCCAGCAGCTTGGACAGGGGTGGGTACAATGAGCAGTTCTTC. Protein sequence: CASSLDRGGYNEQFF.

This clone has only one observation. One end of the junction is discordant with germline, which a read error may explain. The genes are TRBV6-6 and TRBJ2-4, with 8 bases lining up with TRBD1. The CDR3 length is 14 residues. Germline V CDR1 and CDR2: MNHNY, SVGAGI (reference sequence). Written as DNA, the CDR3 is TGTGCCAGCAGGGCGGACAGGGCTAAAAGCATTCAGTACTTC. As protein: CASRADRAKSIQYF.

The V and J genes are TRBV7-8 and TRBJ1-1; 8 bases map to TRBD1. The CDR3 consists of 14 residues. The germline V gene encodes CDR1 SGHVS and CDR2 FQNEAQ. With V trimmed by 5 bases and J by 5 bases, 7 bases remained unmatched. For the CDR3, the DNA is TGTGCCAGCAGCCCGAGACAGGGGCAAACTGAAGCTTTCTTT. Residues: CASSPRQGQTEAFF.

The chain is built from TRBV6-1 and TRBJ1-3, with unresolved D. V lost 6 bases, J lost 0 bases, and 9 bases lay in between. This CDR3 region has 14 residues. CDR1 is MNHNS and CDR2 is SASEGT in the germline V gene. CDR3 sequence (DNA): TGTGCCAGCAGGGGGAGCAGCTCTGGAAACACCATATATTTT. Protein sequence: CASRGSSSGNTIYF.

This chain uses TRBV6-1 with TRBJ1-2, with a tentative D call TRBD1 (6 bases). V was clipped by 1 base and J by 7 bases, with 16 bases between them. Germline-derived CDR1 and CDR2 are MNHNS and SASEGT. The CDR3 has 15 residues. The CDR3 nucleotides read TGTGCCAGCAGTGAAGTTGGGATAGGGACACGTGGCTACACCTTC. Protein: CASSEVGIGTRGYTF.